A selection of T cell receptor beta chains follows, all from one sample in a study of cytomegalovirus exposure and HLA in healthy donors. Measured with immunoSEQ multiplex PCR; TCRdb has only the in-frame clones, and not every one. This sample has 280,000 or so clones, with over 85% found just once. Sequenced sample: PBMCs. These receptors all stem from a woman between 18 and 29 years old in good health and CMV-seronegative. Each CDR3 is given with its conserved first and last residue. A D gene is named only where the DNA matches it firmly. The size entry is marked missing in some rows and otherwise reads once, few, many or a size class.

D	J	V	length	size	DNA	CDR3
TRBD1	TRBJ1-2	TRBV25-1	13	-	TGTGCCAGCAGTACCGGGACAGGGGATGGCTACACCTTC	CASSTGTGDGYTF
TRBD1	TRBJ1-2	TRBV6-5	15	-	TGTGCCAGCAGTCCAAAACAGGGGGCGAGGGATGGCTACACCTTC	CASSPKQGARDGYTF
-	TRBJ1-5	TRBV27	14	-	TGTGCCAGCAGAACGGGGTATAGCAATCAGCCCCAGCATTTT	CASRTGYSNQPQHF
-	TRBJ1-4	TRBV19	15	-	TGTGCCAGTAGTGATTCAGGGGCTGCTAATGAAAAACTGTTTTTT	CASSDSGAANEKLFF
-	TRBJ1-2	TRBV19	13	-	TGTGCCAGTAGTATAGTTCCCGGCTATGGCTACACCTTC	CASSIVPGYGYTF
TRBD1	TRBJ1-2	TRBV11-2	17	-	TGTGCCAGCAGCTTAGCGACGACCGGGACAGTGACCTATGGCTACACCTTC	CASSLATTGTVTYGYTF
-	TRBJ2-2	TRBV6-5	12	few	TGTGCCAGCAGCGCAGACACCGGGGAGCTGTTTTTT	CASSADTGELFF
TRBD1	TRBJ2-7	TRBV11-3	19	-	TGTGCCAGCAGCCCAGAAGTTGAGACAGGGCCACAGAGACCCTACGAGCAGTACTTC	CASSPEVETGPQRPYEQYF
-	TRBJ2-7	TRBV5-8	14	-	TGTGCCAGCAGCTTTGGCACGGGGAGGAACGAGCAGTACTTC	CASSFGTGRNEQYF
TRBD2	TRBJ2-2	TRBV4-1	21	-	TGCGCCAGCAGCCAACCAGAAAGGGGGACTAGCGGTTACAAGAACACCGGGGAGCTGTTTTTT	CASSQPERGTSGYKNTGELFF
TRBD1	TRBJ1-5	TRBV7-9	19	few	TGTTCCAGCAGCTTATTTCGACAGGGGGGAGAAGTGGGGAATCAGCCCCAGCATTTT	CSSSLFRQGGEVGNQPQHF
TRBD1	TRBJ2-7	TRBV7-2	15	-	TGTGCCAGCAGGGAGAAACAGGGGGCACCCTACGAGCAGTACTTC	CASREKQGAPYEQYF
TRBD2	TRBJ2-1	TRBV18	15	-	TGTGCCAGCTCATTCGGACTAGCGGGGGACAATGAGCAGTTCTTC	CASSFGLAGDNEQFF